These T cell receptor beta chains were read from a single sample in a study of blood T cell repertoires in COVID-19. TCRdb's copy holds only in-frame clones and misses some; the assay was immunoSEQ multiplex PCR. The sample consists of hundreds of thousands of clones, around 90% of them appearing once. The specimen sequenced was peripheral blood. These receptors were obtained from a man aged 55 to 70 who had recovered from COVID-19. Each CDR3 is given with its conserved first and last residue.

CASSSHRRTFVQYF	14	TRBV27	TRBJ2-4
CASSFQKNTEAFF	13	TRBV7-2	TRBJ1-1
CASSPMTGAVSSYEQYF	17	TRBV18	TRBJ2-7
CASGPPRGLNTEAFF	15	TRBV12-5	TRBJ1-1
CATSPRGRTGSKQYF	15	TRBV2	TRBJ2-7
CASSPQGGNEKLFF	14	TRBV7-2	TRBJ1-4
CASSLVSNTGELFF	14	TRBV7-9	TRBJ2-2
CASSHSAGPGTDTQYF	16	TRBV4-2	TRBJ2-3
CASSSTVNTEAFF	13	TRBV6-5	TRBJ1-1
CASSRAGGSQYF	12	TRBV19	TRBJ2-5
CASKARGGNTGELFF	15	TRBV6-6	TRBJ2-2
CASSTRDREGYTF	13	TRBV19	TRBJ1-2
CASSQAGKGNTIYF	14	TRBV3-1/TRBV3-2	TRBJ1-3
CASSPTGLNTEAFF	14	TRBV5-4	TRBJ1-1
CASSRRGRAYEQYF	14	TRBV5-6	TRBJ2-7
CASSPPASGASGELFF	16	TRBV5-1	TRBJ2-2
CASSFDRRGNTIYF	14	TRBV28	TRBJ1-3
CASSLGSGGFRSSYNEQFF	19	TRBV5-1	TRBJ2-1
CAISDPIQQASYEQYF	16	TRBV10-3	TRBJ2-7
CASSQEGAYNSPLHF	15	TRBV6-6	TRBJ1-6
CASSPPGSGTYNEQFF	16	TRBV7-8	TRBJ2-1
CASSRGQNEKLFF	13	TRBV7-2	TRBJ1-4
CASSLSARRVNTEAFF	16	TRBV5-6	TRBJ1-1
CASSGTSGGAWDTQYF	16	TRBV6-1	TRBJ2-3
CASRMAGTENSPLHF	15	TRBV7-9	TRBJ1-6
CASSRQGEVYGYTF	14	TRBV6-5	TRBJ1-2
CASSQDPSGGNNEQFF	16	TRBV3-1/TRBV3-2	TRBJ2-1
CATSPTGRGQPQHF	14	TRBV15	TRBJ1-5
CASRLGQGHEQYF	13	TRBV3-1/TRBV3-2	TRBJ2-7
CASSLEYTQYF	11	TRBV12-3/TRBV12-4	TRBJ2-3
CASSLDRTGELFF	13	TRBV5-1	TRBJ2-2
CASNVGGRSYNEQFF	15	TRBV14	TRBJ2-1
CASRTGTGVISPLHF	15	TRBV6-6	TRBJ1-6
CASSSSGGARAFF	13	TRBV7-9	TRBJ1-1
CASSPDRNVGYTF	13	TRBV11-2	TRBJ1-2
CASRLQGANTEAFF	14	TRBV2	TRBJ1-1
CSASSRQTGTRGGYTF	16	TRBV20-1	TRBJ1-2
CASSIKQGMNTEAFF	15	TRBV19	TRBJ1-1
CASSYGGGAGTGELFF	16	TRBV6-5	TRBJ2-2
CATGGQLNTGELFF	14	TRBV6-5	TRBJ2-2
CSVATRGGSEPQHF	14	TRBV29-1	TRBJ1-5
CASSPLDDSTGELFF	15	TRBV18	TRBJ2-2
CASSGGTDSNQPQHF	15	TRBV9	TRBJ1-5
CASSGSRVLHRTDTQYF	17	TRBV7-9	TRBJ2-3
CAIGRQTNYGYTF	13	TRBV10-3	TRBJ1-2
CASSMRRTIRAADQPQHF	18	TRBV19	TRBJ1-5
CASRRQGVYEQYF	13	TRBV5-6	TRBJ2-7
CASSIALAGDYEQYF	15	TRBV19	TRBJ2-7
CASSTGTGNEQFF	13	TRBV12-3/TRBV12-4	TRBJ2-1
CATSDKPPPGQWQETQYF	18	TRBV24-1	TRBJ2-5
CASSEGGGVTREYF	14	TRBV6-1	TRBJ2-7
CSARRVEKLFF	11	TRBV20-1	TRBJ1-4
CSVEWGGTGRYTQYF	15	TRBV29-1	TRBJ2-3
CASSLSTSGHYGYTF	15	TRBV5-1	TRBJ1-2
CASSLEGAGKLFF	13	TRBV19	TRBJ1-4
CASSVGGHTDTQYF	14	TRBV9	TRBJ2-3
CASGRDRSSYEQYF	14	TRBV2	TRBJ2-7
CASSEAGTGRTTEAFF	16	TRBV7-2	TRBJ1-1
CASSEWVAGASYEQYF	16	TRBV2	TRBJ2-7
CASSPRDGTGIYF	13	TRBV9	TRBJ1-3